Below, 3 T cell receptor beta chains from the same sample are listed, as sequenced in a study of technical replicates of blood from a handful of donors. The repertoire was sequenced with immunoSEQ multiplex PCR; TCRdb's copy has only in-frame clones and lacks some. The sample includes about 70,000 clones, roughly 92% of them seen just once. The specimen sequenced was T cells isolated from PBMCs. The receptors originated from a human donor in good health.

The chain recombines TRBV10-3 with TRBJ1-2; 11 positions agree with TRBD1. CDR3 length: 15 residues. J lost 6 bases, V lost 4 bases, and 7 bases had no gene match. Germline CDR1 ENHRY, CDR2 SYGVKD. CDR3 nucleotide sequence: TGTGCCATCAGTGGGACCTGGACAGGGGGCAATGGCTACACCTTC. It specifies CAISGTWTGGNGYTF.

The chain has TRBV7-9 and TRBJ1-2; 8 bases are shared with TRBD1. This CDR3 region has 15 residues. Germline V CDR1 and CDR2: SEHNR, FQNEAQ (reference sequence). V dropped 5 bases and J dropped 3; count of bases not matched to a gene: 8. Here the CDR3 DNA reads TGTGCCAGCAGCGTAAAGGGACAGGCGGACTATGGCTACACCTTC. It yields the protein CASSVKGQADYGYTF.

This chain uses TRBV4-1 with TRBJ2-3; no definite D call. V gave up 1 base and J gave up 4 bases, with 9 bases separating them. This CDR3 is built from 14 residues. Germline V gene lookup returns CDR1 MGHRA and CDR2 YSYEKL. The CDR3 coding sequence is TGCGCCAGCAGCCAAGTGGGCACCTCAGATACGCAGTATTTT. Its protein product is CASSQVGTSDTQYF.